This T cell receptor beta chain stems from a study of T cells in Graves' hyperthyroidism and ophthalmopathy. This clonotype was counted a few times. Its antigen is as yet unknown. The CDR3 regions of TCR beta were amplified from RNA transcripts. TCR CDR3 regions were first amplified by RT-PCR with HTBI primers. TCRdb passed the multiplex PCR reads through MiXCR, listing each CDR3 protein once. The sample lists 450,000 to 650,000 distinct CDR3 sequences, around 21% occurring once. In patients aged 18 to 65, hyperthyroidism was newly diagnosed, with duration under 2 months. Study outcomes and limitations: Ophthalmopathy, which appeared later, was predicted by the model a median roughly 6.5 months before onset.

The V gene lost 0 bases and the J gene lost 7 bases, with 13 bases spanning the gap. The germline gives CDR1 SGHAT, CDR2 FQNNGV. This CDR3 is built from 15 residues. V is TRBV11-2 and J is TRBJ1-5, with a weak D call TRBD1 (6 bases). The TCR comes from a man between 18 and 35 years old with Graves' hyperthyroidism. The sequencing sample was made of blood. CDR3 sequence: CASSLDLGGGQPQHF. CDR3 nucleotides: TGTGCCAGCAGCTTAGACCTAGGGGGAGGACAGCCCCAGCATTTT.